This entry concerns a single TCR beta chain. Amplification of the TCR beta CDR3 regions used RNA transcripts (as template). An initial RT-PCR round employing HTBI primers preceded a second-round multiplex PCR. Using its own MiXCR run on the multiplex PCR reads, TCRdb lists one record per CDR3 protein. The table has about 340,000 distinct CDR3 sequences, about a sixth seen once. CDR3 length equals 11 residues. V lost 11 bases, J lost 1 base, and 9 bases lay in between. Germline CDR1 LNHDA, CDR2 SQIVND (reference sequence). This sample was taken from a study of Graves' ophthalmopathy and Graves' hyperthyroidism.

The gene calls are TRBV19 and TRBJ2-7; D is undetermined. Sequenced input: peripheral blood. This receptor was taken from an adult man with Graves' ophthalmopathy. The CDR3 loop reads CAWTASYEQYF. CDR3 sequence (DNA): TGTGCCTGGACGGCTTCCTACGAGCAGTACTTC.